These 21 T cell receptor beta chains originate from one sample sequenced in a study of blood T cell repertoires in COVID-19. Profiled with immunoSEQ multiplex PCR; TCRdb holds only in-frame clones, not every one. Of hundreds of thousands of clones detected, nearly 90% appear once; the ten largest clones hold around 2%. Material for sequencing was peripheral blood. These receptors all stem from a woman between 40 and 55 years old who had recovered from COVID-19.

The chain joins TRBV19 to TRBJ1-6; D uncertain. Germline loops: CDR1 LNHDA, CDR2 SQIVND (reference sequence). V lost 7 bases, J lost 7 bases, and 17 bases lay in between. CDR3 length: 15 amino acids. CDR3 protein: CASNGEVQANSPLHF. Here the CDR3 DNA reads TGTGCCAGTAACGGGGAGGTTCAAGCAAATTCACCCCTCCACTTT. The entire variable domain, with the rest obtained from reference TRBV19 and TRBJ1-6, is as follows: DGGITQSPKYLFRKEGQNVTLSCEQNLNHDAMYWYRQDPGQGLRLIYYSQIVNDFQKGDIAEGYSVSREKKESFPLTVTSAQKNPTAFYLCASNGEVQANSPLHFGNGTRLTVT.

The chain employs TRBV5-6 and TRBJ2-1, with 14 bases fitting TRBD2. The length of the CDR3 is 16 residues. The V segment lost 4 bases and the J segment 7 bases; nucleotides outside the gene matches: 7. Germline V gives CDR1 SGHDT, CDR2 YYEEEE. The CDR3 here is CASSVGLAGVSNEQFF. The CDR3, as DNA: TGTGCCAGCAGCGTGGGACTAGCGGGAGTCTCGAATGAGCAGTTCTTC.

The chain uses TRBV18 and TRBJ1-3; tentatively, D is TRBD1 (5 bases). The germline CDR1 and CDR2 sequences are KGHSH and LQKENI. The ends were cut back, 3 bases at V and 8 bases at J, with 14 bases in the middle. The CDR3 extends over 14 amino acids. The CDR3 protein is CASSPPTVGDTIYF. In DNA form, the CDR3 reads TGTGCCAGCTCACCTCCGACAGTCGGAGACACCATATATTTT. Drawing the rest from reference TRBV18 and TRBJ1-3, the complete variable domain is NAGVMQNPRHLVRRRGQEARLRCSPMKGHSHVYWYRQLPEEGLKFMVYLQKENIIDESGMPKERFSAEFPKEGPSILRIQQVVRGDSAAYFCASSPPTVGDTIYFGEGSWLTVV.

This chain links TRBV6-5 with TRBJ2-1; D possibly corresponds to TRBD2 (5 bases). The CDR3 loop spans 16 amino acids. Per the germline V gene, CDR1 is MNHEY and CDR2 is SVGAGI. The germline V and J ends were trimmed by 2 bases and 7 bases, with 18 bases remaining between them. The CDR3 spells CASSYDEGARRNEQFF. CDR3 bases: TGTGCCAGCAGTTACGATGAAGGAGCAAGGAGGAATGAGCAGTTCTTC.

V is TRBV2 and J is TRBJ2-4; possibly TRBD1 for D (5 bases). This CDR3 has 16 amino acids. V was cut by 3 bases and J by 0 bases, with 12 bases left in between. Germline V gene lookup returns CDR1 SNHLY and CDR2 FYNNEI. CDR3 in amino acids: CASSDTGQIAKNIQYF. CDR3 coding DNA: TGTGCCAGCAGTGATACAGGCCAGATAGCCAAAAACATTCAGTACTTC.

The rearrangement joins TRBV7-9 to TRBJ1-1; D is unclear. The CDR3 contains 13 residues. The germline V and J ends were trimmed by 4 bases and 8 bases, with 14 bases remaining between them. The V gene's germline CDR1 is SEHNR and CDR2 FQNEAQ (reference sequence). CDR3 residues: CASSWRVTAEAFF. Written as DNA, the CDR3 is TGTGCCAGCAGCTGGAGGGTGACGGCCGAAGCTTTCTTT.

The CDR3 loop reads CASSFSRGMNSPLHF. The DNA of the CDR3 is TGTGCCAGCAGCTTTTCCCGGGGGATGAATTCACCCCTCCACTTT. V is TRBV7-2 and J is TRBJ1-6; D is perhaps TRBD1 (5 bases). The CDR3 contains 15 residues. Trimming shortened V by 3 bases and J by 7 bases, and 13 bases separated the two germline ends. Germline CDR1 and CDR2: SGHTA and FQGNSA.

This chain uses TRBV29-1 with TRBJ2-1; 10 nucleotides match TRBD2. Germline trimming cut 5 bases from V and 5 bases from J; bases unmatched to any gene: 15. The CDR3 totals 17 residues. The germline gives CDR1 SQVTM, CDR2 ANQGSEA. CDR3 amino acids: CSVWAVLAGVGNNEQFF. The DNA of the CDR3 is TGCAGCGTTTGGGCCGTCCTAGCGGGAGTTGGTAACAATGAGCAGTTCTTC.

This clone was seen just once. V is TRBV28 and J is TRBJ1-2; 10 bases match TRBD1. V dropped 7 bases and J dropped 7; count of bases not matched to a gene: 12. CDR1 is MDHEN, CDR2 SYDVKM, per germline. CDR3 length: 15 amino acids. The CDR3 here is CASTGMGQGRRGYTF. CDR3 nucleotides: TGTGCCAGCACGGGGATGGGACAGGGGCGTCGTGGCTACACCTTC.

The CDR3 protein is CASSYARGTLYEQYF. DNA for the CDR3: TGTGCCAGCAGTTACGCGCGGGGGACTCTCTACGAGCAGTACTTC. The chain is built from TRBV6-5 and TRBJ2-7; 7 nucleotides match TRBD2. CDR1 is MNHEY and CDR2 is SVGAGI in the germline V gene. CDR3 size: 15 residues. Germline trimming cut 2 bases from V and 3 bases from J; bases unmatched to any gene: 7.

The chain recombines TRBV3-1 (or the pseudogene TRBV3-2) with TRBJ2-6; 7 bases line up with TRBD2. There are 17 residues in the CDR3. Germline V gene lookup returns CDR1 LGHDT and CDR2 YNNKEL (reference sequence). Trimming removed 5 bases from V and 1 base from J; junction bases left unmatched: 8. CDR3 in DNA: TGTGCCAGCAGCGGGTGGGGAGGGTTATCTGGGGCCAACGTCCTGACTTTC. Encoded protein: CASSGWGGLSGANVLTF.

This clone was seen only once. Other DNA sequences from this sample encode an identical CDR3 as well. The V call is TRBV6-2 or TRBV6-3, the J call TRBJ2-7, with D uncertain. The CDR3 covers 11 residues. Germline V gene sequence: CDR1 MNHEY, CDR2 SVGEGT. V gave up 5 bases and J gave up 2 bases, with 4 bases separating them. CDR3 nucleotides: TGTGCCAGCAGTCGTACCTACGAGCAGTACTTC. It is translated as CASSRTYEQYF.

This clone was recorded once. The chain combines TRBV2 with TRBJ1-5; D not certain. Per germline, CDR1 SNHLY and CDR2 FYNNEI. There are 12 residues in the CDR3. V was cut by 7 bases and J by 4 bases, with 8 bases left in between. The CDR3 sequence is CASKDWNQPQHF. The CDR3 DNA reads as TGTGCCAGCAAGGACTGGAATCAGCCCCAGCATTTT.

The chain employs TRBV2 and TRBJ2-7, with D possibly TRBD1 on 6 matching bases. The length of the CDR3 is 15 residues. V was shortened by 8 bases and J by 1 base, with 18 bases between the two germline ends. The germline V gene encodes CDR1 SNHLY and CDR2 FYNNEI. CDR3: CASVVDRTRSYEQYF. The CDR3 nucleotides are TGTGCCAGCGTTGTTGACAGGACCCGATCCTACGAGCAGTACTTC.

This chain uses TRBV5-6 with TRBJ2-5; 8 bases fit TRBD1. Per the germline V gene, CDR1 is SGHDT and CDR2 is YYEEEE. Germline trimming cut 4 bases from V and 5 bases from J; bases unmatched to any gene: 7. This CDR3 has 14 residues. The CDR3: CASSADRGLETQYF. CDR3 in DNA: TGTGCCAGCAGCGCTGACAGGGGTCTGGAGACCCAGTACTTC.

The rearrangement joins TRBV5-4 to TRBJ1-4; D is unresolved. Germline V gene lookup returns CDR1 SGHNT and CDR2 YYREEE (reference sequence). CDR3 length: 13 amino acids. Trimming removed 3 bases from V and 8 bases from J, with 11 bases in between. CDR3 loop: CASSSKTREKLFF. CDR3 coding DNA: TGTGCCAGCAGCTCAAAGACGAGGGAAAAACTGTTTTTT.

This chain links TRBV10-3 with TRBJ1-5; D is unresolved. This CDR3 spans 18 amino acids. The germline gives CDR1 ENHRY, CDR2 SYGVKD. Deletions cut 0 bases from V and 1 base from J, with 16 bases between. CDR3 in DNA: TGTGCCATCAGTGAGTCCGGTATCGGGGTAGGGAGCAATCAGCCCCAGCATTTT. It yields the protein CAISESGIGVGSNQPQHF.

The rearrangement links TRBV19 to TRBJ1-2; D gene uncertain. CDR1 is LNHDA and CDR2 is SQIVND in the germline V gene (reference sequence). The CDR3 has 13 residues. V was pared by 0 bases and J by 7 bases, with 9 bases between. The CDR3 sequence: CASSIDAGRGYTF. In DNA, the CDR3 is TGTGCCAGTAGTATAGACGCAGGTCGTGGCTACACCTTC.

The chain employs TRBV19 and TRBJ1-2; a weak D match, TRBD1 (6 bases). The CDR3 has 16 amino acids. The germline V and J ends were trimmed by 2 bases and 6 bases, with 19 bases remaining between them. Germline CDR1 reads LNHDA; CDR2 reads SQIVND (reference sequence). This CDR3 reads CASSIFLQGSRDGYTF. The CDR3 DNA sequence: TGTGCCAGTAGTATATTCTTACAGGGCTCCCGGGATGGCTACACCTTC.

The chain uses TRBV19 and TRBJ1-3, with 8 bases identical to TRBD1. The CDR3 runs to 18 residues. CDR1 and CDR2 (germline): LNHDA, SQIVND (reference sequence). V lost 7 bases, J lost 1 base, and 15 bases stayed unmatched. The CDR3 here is CASTWKISGGKSGNTIYF. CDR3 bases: TGTGCCAGTACCTGGAAGATATCAGGGGGCAAGTCTGGAAACACCATATATTTT. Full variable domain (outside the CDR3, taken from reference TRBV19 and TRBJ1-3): DGGITQSPKYLFRKEGQNVTLSCEQNLNHDAMYWYRQDPGQGLRLIYYSQIVNDFQKGDIAEGYSVSREKKESFPLTVTSAQKNPTAFYLCASTWKISGGKSGNTIYFGEGSWLTVV.

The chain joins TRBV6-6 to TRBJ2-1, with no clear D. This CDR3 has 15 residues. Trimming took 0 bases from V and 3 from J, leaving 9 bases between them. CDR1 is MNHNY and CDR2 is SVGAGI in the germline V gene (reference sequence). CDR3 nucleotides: TGTGCCAGCAGTTACTCAGGCGGAGACTACAATGAGCAGTTCTTC. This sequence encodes CASSYSGGDYNEQFF.